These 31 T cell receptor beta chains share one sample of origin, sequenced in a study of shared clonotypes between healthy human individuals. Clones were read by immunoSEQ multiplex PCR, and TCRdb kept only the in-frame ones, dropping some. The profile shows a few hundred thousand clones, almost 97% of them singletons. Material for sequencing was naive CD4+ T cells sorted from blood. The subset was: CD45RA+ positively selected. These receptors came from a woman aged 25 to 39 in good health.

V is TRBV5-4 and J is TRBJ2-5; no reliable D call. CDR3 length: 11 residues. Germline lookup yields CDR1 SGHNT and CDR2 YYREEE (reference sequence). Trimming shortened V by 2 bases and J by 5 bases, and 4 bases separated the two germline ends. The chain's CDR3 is CASSFRETQYF. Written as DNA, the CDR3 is TGTGCCAGCAGCTTTAGGGAGACCCAGTACTTC. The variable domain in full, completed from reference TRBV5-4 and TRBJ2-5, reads ETGVTQSPTHLIKTRGQQVTLRCSSQSGHNTVSWYQQALGQGPQFIFQYYREEENGRGNFPPRFSGLQFPNYSSELNVNALELDDSALYLCASSFRETQYFGPGTRLLVL.

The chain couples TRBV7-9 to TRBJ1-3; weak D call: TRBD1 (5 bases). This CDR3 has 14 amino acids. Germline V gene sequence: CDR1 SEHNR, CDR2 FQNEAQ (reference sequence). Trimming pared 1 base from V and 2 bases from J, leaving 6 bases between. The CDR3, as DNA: TGTGCCAGCAGCTTAGGAGGGGCTGGAAACACCATATATTTT. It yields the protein CASSLGGAGNTIYF.

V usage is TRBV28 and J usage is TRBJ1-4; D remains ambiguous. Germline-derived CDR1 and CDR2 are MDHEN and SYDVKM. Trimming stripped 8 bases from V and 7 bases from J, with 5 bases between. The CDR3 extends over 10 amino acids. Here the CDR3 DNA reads TGTGCCAGCCTTGGTGAAAAACTGTTTTTT. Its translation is CASLGEKLFF.

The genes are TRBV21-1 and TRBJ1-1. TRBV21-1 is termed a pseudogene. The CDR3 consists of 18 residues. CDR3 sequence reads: CASSTLPGEGGKWTEAFF. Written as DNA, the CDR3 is TGTGCCAGCAGCACCCTCCCTGGGGAGGGTGGAAAATGGACTGAAGCTTTCTTT.

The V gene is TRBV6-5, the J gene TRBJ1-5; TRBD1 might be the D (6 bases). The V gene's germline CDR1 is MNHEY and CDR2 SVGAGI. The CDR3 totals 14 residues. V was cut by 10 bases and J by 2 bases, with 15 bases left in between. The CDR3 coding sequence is TGTGCCACCAAAAGGGAGGGGGGCAATCAGCCCCAGCATTTT. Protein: CATKREGGNQPQHF.

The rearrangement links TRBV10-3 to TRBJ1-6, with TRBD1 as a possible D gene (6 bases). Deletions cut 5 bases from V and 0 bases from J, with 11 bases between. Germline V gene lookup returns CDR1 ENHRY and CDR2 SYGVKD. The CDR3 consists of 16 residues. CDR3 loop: CAISWTESSYNSPLHF. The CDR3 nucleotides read TGTGCCATCAGTTGGACAGAGAGCTCCTATAATTCACCCCTCCACTTT.

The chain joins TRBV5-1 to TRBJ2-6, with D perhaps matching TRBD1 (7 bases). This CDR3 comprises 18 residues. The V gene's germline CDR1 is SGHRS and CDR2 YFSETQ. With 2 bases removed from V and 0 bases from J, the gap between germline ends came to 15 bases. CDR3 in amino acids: CASSLIGGGISGANVLTF. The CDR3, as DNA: TGCGCCAGCAGCTTAATTGGAGGGGGCATCTCTGGGGCCAACGTCCTGACTTTC. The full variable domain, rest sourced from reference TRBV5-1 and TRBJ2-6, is KAGVTQTPRYLIKTRGQQVTLSCSPISGHRSVSWYQQTPGQGLQFLFEYFSETQRNKGNFPGRFSGRQFSNSRSEMNVSTLELGDSALYLCASSLIGGGISGANVLTFGAGSRLTVL.

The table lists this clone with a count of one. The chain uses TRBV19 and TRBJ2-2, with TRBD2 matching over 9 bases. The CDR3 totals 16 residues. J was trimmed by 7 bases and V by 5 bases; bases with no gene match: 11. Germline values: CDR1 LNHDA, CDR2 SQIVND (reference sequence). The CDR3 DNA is TGTGCCAGTAGTCCCGGGGGACTAGCCATGGGCGGGGAGCTGTTTTTT. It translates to CASSPGGLAMGGELFF.

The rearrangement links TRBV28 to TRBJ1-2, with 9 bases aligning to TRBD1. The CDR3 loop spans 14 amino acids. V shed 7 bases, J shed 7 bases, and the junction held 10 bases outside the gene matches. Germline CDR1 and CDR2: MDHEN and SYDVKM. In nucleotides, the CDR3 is TGTGCCAGCACCTCGACAGGGGGTTTTGGTGGCTACACCTTC. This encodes CASTSTGGFGGYTF.

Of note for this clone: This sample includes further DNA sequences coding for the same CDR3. In DNA, the CDR3 is TGTGCCAGCAGTTTGGTTCGGAGTGGCTACACCTTC. Translated: CASSLVRSGYTF. The V call is TRBV28, the J call TRBJ1-2; D remains ambiguous. CDR1 is MDHEN, CDR2 SYDVKM, per germline. Trimming took 3 bases from V and 7 from J, leaving 9 bases between them. CDR3 length: 12 residues.

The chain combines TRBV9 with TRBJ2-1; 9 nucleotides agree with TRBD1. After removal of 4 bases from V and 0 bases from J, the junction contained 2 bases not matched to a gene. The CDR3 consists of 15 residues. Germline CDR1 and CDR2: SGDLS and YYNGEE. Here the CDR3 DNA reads TGTGCCAGCAGCATGACAGGGGGCTCCTACAATGAGCAGTTCTTC. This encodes CASSMTGGSYNEQFF.

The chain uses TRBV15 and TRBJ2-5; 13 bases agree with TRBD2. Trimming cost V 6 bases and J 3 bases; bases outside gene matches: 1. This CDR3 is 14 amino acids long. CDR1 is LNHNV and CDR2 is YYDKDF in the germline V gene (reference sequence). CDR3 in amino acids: CATRLAGGEETQYF. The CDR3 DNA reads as TGTGCCACCAGACTAGCGGGAGGGGAAGAGACCCAGTACTTC.

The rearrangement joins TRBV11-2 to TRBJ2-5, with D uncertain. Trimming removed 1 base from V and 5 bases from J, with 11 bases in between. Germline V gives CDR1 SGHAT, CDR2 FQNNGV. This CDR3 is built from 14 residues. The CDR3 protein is CASSLARSGETQYF. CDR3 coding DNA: TGTGCCAGCAGCTTAGCCCGTAGTGGGGAGACCCAGTACTTC.

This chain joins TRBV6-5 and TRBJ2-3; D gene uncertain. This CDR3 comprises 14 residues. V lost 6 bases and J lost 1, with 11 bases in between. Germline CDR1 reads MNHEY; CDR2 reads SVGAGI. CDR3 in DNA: TGTGCCAGCAGCCCCGACTGGGGCACAGATACGCAGTATTTT. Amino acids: CASSPDWGTDTQYF.

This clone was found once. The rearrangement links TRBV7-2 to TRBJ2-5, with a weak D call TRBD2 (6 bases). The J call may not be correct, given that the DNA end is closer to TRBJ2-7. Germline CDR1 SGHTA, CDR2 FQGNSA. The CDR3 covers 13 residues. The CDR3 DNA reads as TGTGCCAGCAGCCGGGGCGGGGCCTACGAGCAGTACTTC. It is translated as CASSRGGAYEQYF.

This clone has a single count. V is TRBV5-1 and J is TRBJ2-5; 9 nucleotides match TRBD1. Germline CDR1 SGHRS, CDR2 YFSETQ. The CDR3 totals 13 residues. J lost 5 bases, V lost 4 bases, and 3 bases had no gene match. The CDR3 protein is CASSGDRVETQYF. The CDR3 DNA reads TGCGCCAGCAGCGGGGACAGGGTGGAGACCCAGTACTTC. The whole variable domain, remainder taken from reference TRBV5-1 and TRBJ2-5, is KAGVTQTPRYLIKTRGQQVTLSCSPISGHRSVSWYQQTPGQGLQFLFEYFSETQRNKGNFPGRFSGRQFSNSRSEMNVSTLELGDSALYLCASSGDRVETQYFGPGTRLLVL.

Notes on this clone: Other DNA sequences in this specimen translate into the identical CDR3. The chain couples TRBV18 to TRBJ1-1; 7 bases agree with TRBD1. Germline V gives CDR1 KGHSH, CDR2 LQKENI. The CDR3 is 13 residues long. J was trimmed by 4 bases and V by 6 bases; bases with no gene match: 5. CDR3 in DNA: TGTGCCAGCTCCAGGACAGGCGGCACTGAAGCTTTCTTT. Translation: CASSRTGGTEAFF. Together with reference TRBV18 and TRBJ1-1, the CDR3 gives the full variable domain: NAGVMQNPRHLVRRRGQEARLRCSPMKGHSHVYWYRQLPEEGLKFMVYLQKENIIDESGMPKERFSAEFPKEGPSILRIQQVVRGDSAAYFCASSRTGGTEAFFGQGTRLTVV.

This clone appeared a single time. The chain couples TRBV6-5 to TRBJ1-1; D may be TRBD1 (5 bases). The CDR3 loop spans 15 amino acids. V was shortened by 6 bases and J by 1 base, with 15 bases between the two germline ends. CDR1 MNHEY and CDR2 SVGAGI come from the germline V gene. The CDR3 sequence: CASRFEDSKNTEAFF. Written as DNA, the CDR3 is TGTGCCAGCAGATTTGAAGACAGCAAGAACACTGAAGCTTTCTTT.

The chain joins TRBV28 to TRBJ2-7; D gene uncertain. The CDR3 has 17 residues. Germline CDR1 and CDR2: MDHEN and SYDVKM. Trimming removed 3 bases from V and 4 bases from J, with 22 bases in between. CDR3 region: CASSFRYSLSKTYEQYF. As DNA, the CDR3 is TGTGCCAGCAGTTTCCGGTATAGCCTTTCCAAGACTTACGAGCAGTACTTC.

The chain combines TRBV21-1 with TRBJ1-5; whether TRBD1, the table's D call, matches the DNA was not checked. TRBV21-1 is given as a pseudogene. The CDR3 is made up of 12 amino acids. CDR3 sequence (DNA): TGTGCCAGCAGCACAGACAGCCGTCCCCAGCATTTT. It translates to CASSTDSRPQHF.

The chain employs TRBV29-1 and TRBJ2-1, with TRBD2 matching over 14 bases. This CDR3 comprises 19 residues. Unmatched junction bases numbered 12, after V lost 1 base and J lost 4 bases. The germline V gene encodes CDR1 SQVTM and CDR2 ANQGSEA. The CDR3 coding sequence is TGCAGCGTTGAAGGCGGACCGGGACTAGCGGGAGCAGGATACAATGAGCAGTTCTTC. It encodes CSVEGGPGLAGAGYNEQFF.

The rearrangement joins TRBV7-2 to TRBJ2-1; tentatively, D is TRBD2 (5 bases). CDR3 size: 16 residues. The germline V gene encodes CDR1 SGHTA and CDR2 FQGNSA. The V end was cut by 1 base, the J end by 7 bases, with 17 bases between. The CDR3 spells CASSLGRAAVGNEQFF. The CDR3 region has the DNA TGTGCCAGCAGCTTAGGGCGGGCAGCGGTCGGGAATGAGCAGTTCTTC.

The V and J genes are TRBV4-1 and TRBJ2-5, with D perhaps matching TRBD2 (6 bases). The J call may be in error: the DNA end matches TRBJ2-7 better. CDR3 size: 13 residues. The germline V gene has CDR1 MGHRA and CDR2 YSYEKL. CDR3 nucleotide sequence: TGCGCCAGCAGCTTCGGAGGGTCCTACGAGCAGTACTTC. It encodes CASSFGGSYEQYF.

The CDR3 is CASSRVLPYEQYF. The CDR3 DNA sequence: TGTGCCAGCAGTCGAGTACTTCCCTACGAGCAGTACTTC. The V gene is TRBV6-1, the J gene TRBJ2-7; D is ambiguous. V gave up 5 bases and J gave up 2 bases, with 10 bases separating them. The CDR3 sequence is 13 residues long. CDR1 MNHNS and CDR2 SASEGT come from the germline V gene.

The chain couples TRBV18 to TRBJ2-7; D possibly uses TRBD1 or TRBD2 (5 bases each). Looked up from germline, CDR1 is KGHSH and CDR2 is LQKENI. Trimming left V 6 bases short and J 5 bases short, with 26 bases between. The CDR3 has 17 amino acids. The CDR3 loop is CASSIRMGDGWSNEQYF. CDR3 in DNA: TGTGCCAGCTCTATACGAATGGGGGACGGCTGGTCCAACGAGCAGTACTTC.

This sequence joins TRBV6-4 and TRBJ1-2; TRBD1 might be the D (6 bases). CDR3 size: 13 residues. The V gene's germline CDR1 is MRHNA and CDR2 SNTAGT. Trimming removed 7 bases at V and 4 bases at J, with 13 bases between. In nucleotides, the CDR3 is TGTGCCAGCATCGGGGGGCTGGCCTATGGCTACACCTTC. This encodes CASIGGLAYGYTF.

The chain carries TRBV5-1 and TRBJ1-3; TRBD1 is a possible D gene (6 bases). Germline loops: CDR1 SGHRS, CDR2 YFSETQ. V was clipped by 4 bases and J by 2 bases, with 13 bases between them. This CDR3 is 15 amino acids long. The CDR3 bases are TGCGCCAGCAGCCCTACAGGGTTCACTGGAAACACCATATATTTT. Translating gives CASSPTGFTGNTIYF. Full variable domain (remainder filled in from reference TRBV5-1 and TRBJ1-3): KAGVTQTPRYLIKTRGQQVTLSCSPISGHRSVSWYQQTPGQGLQFLFEYFSETQRNKGNFPGRFSGRQFSNSRSEMNVSTLELGDSALYLCASSPTGFTGNTIYFGEGSWLTVV.

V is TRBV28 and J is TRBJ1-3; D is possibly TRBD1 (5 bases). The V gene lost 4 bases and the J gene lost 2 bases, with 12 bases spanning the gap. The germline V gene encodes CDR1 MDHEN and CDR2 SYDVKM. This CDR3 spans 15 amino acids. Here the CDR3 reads CASSSWRGAGNTIYF. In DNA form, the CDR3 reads TGTGCCAGCAGTTCTTGGCGGGGGGCTGGAAACACCATATATTTT.

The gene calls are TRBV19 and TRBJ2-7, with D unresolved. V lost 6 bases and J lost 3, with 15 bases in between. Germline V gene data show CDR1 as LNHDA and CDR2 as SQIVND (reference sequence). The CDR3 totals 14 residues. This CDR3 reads CASSKSGPDYEQYF. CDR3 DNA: TGTGCCAGTAGCAAATCCGGGCCCGACTACGAGCAGTACTTC.

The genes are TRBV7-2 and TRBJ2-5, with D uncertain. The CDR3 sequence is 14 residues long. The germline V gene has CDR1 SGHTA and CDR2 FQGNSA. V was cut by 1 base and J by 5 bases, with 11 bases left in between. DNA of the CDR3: TGTGCCAGCAGCTTAGTTTCCAGTTGGGAGACCCAGTACTTC. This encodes CASSLVSSWETQYF.

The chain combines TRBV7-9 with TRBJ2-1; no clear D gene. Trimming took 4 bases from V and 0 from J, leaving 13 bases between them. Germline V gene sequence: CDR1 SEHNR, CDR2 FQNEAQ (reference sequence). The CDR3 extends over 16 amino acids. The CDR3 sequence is CASSSRRTVSYNEQFF. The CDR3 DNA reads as TGTGCCAGCAGCTCACGTAGGACGGTCTCCTACAATGAGCAGTTCTTC.